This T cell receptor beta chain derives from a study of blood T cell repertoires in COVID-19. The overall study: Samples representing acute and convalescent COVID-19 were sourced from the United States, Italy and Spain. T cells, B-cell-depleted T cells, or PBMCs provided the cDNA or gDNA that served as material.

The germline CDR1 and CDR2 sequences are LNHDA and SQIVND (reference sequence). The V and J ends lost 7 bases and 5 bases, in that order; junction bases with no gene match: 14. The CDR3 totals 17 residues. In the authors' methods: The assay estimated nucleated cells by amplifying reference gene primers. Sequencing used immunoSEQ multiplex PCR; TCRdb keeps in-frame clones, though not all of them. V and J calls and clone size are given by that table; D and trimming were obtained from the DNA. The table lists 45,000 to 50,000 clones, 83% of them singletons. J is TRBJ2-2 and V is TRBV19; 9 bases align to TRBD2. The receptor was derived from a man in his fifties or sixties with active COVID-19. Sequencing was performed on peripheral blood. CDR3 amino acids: CASTPLRGGVGTGELFF. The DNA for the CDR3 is TGTGCCAGTACCCCCCTTCGCGGGGGGGTTGGTACCGGGGAGCTGTTTTTT.